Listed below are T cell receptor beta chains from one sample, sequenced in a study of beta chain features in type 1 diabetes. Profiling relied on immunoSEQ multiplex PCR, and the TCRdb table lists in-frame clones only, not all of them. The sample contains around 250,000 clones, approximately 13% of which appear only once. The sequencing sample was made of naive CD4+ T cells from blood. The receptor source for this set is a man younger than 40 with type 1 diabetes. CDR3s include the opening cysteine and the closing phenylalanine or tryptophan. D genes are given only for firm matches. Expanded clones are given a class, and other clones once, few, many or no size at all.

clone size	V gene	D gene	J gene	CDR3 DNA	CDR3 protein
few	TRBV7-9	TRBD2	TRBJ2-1	TGTGCCAGCAGCCCGTCGGTCGGAGGGAGGGATGAGCAGTTCTTC	CASSPSVGGRDEQFF
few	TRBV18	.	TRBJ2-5	TGTGCCAGCTCACCATCGGGTCAAACCCAAGAGACCCAGTACTTC	CASSPSGQTQETQYF
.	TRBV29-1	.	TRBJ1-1	TGCAGCGTTGGGGGGCAGGGCACTGAAGCTTTCTTT	CSVGGQGTEAFF
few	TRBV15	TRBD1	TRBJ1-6	TGTGCCACCAGCAGCAAGACAGGGATTCGGAATTCACCCCTCCACTTT	CATSSKTGIRNSPLHF
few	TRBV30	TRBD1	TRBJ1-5	TGTGCCTGGGGGGACAGTTTCAATCAGCCCCAGCATTTT	CAWGDSFNQPQHF
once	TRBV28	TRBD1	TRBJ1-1	TGTGCCAGCAGATCTCAGGGGGGAGCTTTCTTT	CASRSQGGAFF
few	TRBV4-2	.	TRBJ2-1	TGTGCCAGCAGCCAAGGGAGGGTCTACAATGAGCAGTTCTTC	CASSQGRVYNEQFF
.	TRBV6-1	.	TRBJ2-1	TGTGCCAGCAGTGAGCTAGGGGGATACAATGAGCAGTTCTTC	CASSELGGYNEQFF
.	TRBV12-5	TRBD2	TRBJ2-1	TGTGCTAGTGGTTTGGTCCGCGGGAGCTCGAGCAATGAGCAGTTCTTC	CASGLVRGSSSNEQFF
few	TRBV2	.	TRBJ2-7	TGTGCCAGCAGTAGTTCGGGGATGGGGTACGAGCAGTACTTC	CASSSSGMGYEQYF
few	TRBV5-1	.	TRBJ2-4	TGCGCCAGCAGCCAAGTACGGGACATTCAGTACTTC	CASSQVRDIQYF